These T cell receptor beta chains were read from a single sample in a study of T cell changes during pregnancy in multiple sclerosis. Repertoires were generated with immunoSEQ multiplex PCR, while TCRdb's copy carries only in-frame clones and drops some. The table lists around 64,000 clones, 93% of them singletons. This specimen consisted of CD8+ T cells from peripheral blood mononuclear cells, obtained in the third trimester of pregnancy. Receptors originate from a female donor with multiple sclerosis, enrolled in a pregnancy study. Both conserved end residues are part of each CDR3. A D gene is named only where the DNA matches it firmly.

j_call	d_call	v_call	cdr3_aa	cdr3_nt
TRBJ1-5	.	TRBV5-8	CASSLYLVRAGGSQPQHF	TGTGCCAGCAGCTTGTACCTGGTTAGGGCGGGAGGTAGTCAGCCCCAGCATTTT
TRBJ2-1	TRBD2	TRBV5-1	CASSWTSGDNEQFF	TGCGCCAGCAGCTGGACTAGCGGGGACAATGAGCAGTTCTTC
TRBJ2-7	.	TRBV28	CASSQLSSEQYF	TGTGCCAGCAGTCAACTGTCGAGCGAGCAGTACTTC
TRBJ2-3	.	TRBV28	CASSGRGDTQYF	TGTGCCAGCAGTGGCCGCGGGGATACGCAGTATTTT
TRBJ2-1	.	TRBV29-1	CSVEDLRVEPVTGKGDEQFF	TGCAGCGTTGAAGATCTGAGGGTGGAACCGGTTACAGGGAAAGGGGATGAGCAGTTCTTC
TRBJ1-1	.	TRBV27	CASSTGFTEAFF	TGTGCCAGCAGTACAGGGTTCACTGAAGCTTTCTTT
TRBJ2-3	.	TRBV9	CASSVESVGAPGADTQYF	TGTGCCAGCAGCGTAGAATCAGTAGGGGCCCCGGGAGCCGATACGCAGTATTTT
TRBJ1-1	TRBD1	TRBV29-1	CSVRTGKGTEAFF	TGCAGCGTGCGGACAGGGAAGGGCACTGAAGCTTTCTTT
TRBJ1-1	.	TRBV7-3	CASSPQGTQAEAFF	TGTGCCAGCAGCCCCCAGGGGACACAGGCTGAAGCTTTCTTT
TRBJ1-2	.	TRBV6-5	CASSPIAGSYGYTF	TGTGCCAGCAGCCCCATCGCAGGCTCCTATGGCTACACCTTC
TRBJ2-1	TRBD2	TRBV5-1	CASSLEGTSGSSYNEQFF	TGCGCCAGCAGCTTGGAAGGGACTAGCGGGAGCTCCTACAATGAGCAGTTCTTC
TRBJ2-2	.	TRBV19	CASSIGSREWNTGELFF	TGTGCCAGTAGTATCGGGTCCCGGGAGTGGAACACCGGGGAGCTGTTTTTT
TRBJ2-2	.	TRBV11-3	CASSARESGELFF	TGTGCCAGCAGCGCCCGGGAGTCCGGGGAGCTGTTTTTT